The 32 T cell receptor beta chains below were found in one sample sequenced in a study of shared clonotypes between healthy human individuals. Only in-frame clones appear in the TCRdb table, and some are missing; sequencing was by immunoSEQ multiplex PCR. The table lists some 1,400,000 clones, approximately 96% of them singletons. Specimen: naive CD4+ T cells sorted from blood. The subset was: CD45RA+ positively selected. Receptors originate from a man aged 25-45 years in good health.

The V and J genes are TRBV5-8 and TRBJ1-4; D may be TRBD1 (6 bases). V was clipped by 4 bases and J by 0 bases, with 13 bases between them. CDR3 length: 16 residues. Germline CDR1 is SGHTS and CDR2 is YDEGEE. In DNA form, the CDR3 reads TGTGCCAGCAGCACCGGGGACAAGACAACTAATGAAAAACTGTTTTTT. The encoded protein is CASSTGDKTTNEKLFF.

The chain couples TRBV1 to TRBJ2-7; TRBD2 is taken as the D call from the table, unchecked against the DNA. TRBV1 is a listed pseudogene. The CDR3 spans 17 residues. CDR3 coding DNA: TGCACCAGCAGCCAAGATCATCCCCTAGGAAGCTCCTACGAGCAGTACTTC. Translation gives CTSSQDHPLGSSYEQYF.

The chain employs TRBV2 and TRBJ2-7, with a possible D match to TRBD1 (7 bases). The V gene's germline CDR1 is SNHLY and CDR2 FYNNEI. This CDR3 is built from 15 residues. Trimming pared 7 bases from V and 3 bases from J, leaving 19 bases between. The CDR3 nucleotides read TGTGCCAGCACCTCAGGGGGGTGGTCAGACTACGAGCAGTACTTC. Protein: CASTSGGWSDYEQYF.

This chain uses TRBV6-1 with TRBJ1-2; no clear D. V was cut by 6 bases and J by 3 bases, with 11 bases left in between. CDR1 and CDR2 (germline): MNHNS, SASEGT. The CDR3 covers 13 residues. The CDR3 loop is CASRDPSHYGYTF. CDR3 DNA: TGTGCCAGCAGGGACCCTTCCCACTATGGCTACACCTTC.

J is TRBJ2-2 and V is TRBV7-3; no definite D call. V dropped 5 bases and J dropped 5 bases, with 9 bases sitting between them. This CDR3 is 13 amino acids long. Germline V CDR1 and CDR2: SGHTA, FQGTGA. CDR3: CASSPVRTGELFF. The CDR3 DNA sequence: TGTGCCAGCAGCCCGGTGAGGACCGGGGAGCTGTTTTTT.

This sequence joins TRBV25-1 and TRBJ2-1; possibly TRBD2 for D (5 bases). The germline V gene has CDR1 MGHDK and CDR2 SYGVNS. The CDR3 contains 16 residues. The V and J ends lost 6 bases and 5 bases respectively, with 20 bases between them. The CDR3 loop reads CASSRWSGSGNNEQFF. The DNA of the CDR3 is TGTGCCAGCAGCAGGTGGAGCGGCTCGGGGAACAATGAGCAGTTCTTC.

The chain links TRBV6-1 to TRBJ1-1, with D hard to call. The CDR3 is made up of 14 amino acids. Germline CDR1 reads MNHNS; CDR2 reads SASEGT. The V end was cut by 6 bases, the J end by 4 bases, with 15 bases between. CDR3 region: CASRRGGTATEAFF. The CDR3, as DNA: TGTGCCAGCAGGCGGGGAGGAACGGCCACTGAAGCTTTCTTT.

The chain carries TRBV9 and TRBJ2-5, with D tentatively TRBD2 (6 bases). Germline loops: CDR1 SGDLS, CDR2 YYNGEE. V gave up 0 bases and J gave up 5 bases, with 8 bases separating them. The CDR3 covers 13 residues. The CDR3, as DNA: TGTGCCAGCAGCGTAGGGGACTCGGAGACCCAGTACTTC. Protein sequence: CASSVGDSETQYF.

This chain links TRBV6-4 with TRBJ1-1; 7 bases are a match to TRBD1. This CDR3 spans 13 amino acids. The germline V gene has CDR1 MRHNA and CDR2 SNTAGT. The V and J ends lost 3 bases and 4 bases, in that order; junction bases with no gene match: 2. The CDR3 here is CASSEDRATEAFF. The CDR3 bases are TGTGCCAGCAGTGAAGACAGGGCCACTGAAGCTTTCTTT.

The chain couples TRBV29-1 to TRBJ2-1; a weak D match, TRBD2 (7 bases). The CDR3 covers 12 residues. V was cut by 4 bases and J by 8 bases, with 12 bases left in between. CDR1 and CDR2 from the germline V gene are SQVTM and ANQGSEA. The CDR3 coding sequence is TGCAGCGTTGTTAGGGGGGGCTATGAGCAGTTCTTC. Its protein is CSVVRGGYEQFF.

The V and J genes are TRBV27 and TRBJ2-1; TRBD2 matches at 8 bases. The germline gives CDR1 MNHEY, CDR2 SMNVEV (reference sequence). The ends lost 5 bases at V and 5 bases at J; junction bases unmatched: 11. The CDR3 totals 16 residues. CDR3 region: CASSVLAARLHNEQFF. The CDR3 DNA is TGTGCCAGCAGTGTACTAGCGGCCCGCCTTCACAATGAGCAGTTCTTC.

CDR3 coding DNA: TGTGCCAGCGGTAGCGGACAGCCTTCCTACGAGCAGTACTTC. It specifies CASGSGQPSYEQYF. The gene calls are TRBV2 and TRBJ2-7; D may correspond to TRBD1 or TRBD2 (6 bases each). Germline CDR1 and CDR2: SNHLY and FYNNEI. V lost 8 bases and J lost 1, with 15 bases in between. This CDR3 has 14 residues.

This chain joins TRBV19 and TRBJ2-7; 13 bases match TRBD2. The length of the CDR3 is 15 residues. Germline loops: CDR1 LNHDA, CDR2 SQIVND (reference sequence). The junction had 6 bases not matched to a gene; V was cut back by 6 bases and J by 4 bases. The CDR3 DNA reads as TGTGCCAGTAGCTACAAGGGACTAGCGGGATACGAGCAGTACTTC. The encoded protein is CASSYKGLAGYEQYF.

The chain is built from TRBV5-6 and TRBJ2-1, with unresolved D. Trimming cost V 1 base and J 2 bases, with 13 bases left between them. The germline V gene has CDR1 SGHDT and CDR2 YYEEEE. The CDR3 runs to 16 residues. The CDR3 sequence: CASSLKGQSTYNEQFF. CDR3 coding DNA: TGTGCCAGCAGCTTGAAGGGCCAGAGTACCTACAATGAGCAGTTCTTC.

As concerns this clone: The sample has other DNA sequences that encode this CDR3 too. The gene calls are TRBV18 and TRBJ1-5; D is uncertain. The CDR3 totals 13 residues. The germline gives CDR1 KGHSH, CDR2 LQKENI. With 3 bases removed from V and 1 base from J, the gap between germline ends came to 4 bases. Here the CDR3 DNA reads TGTGCCAGCTCACCCGCCAGCAATCAGCCCCAGCATTTT. It specifies CASSPASNQPQHF.

A remark on this clone: A junction end diverges from the germline sequence, so it may reflect a read error. The chain uses TRBV7-7 and TRBJ2-3; possible D gene TRBD1, 6 bases. Germline V lookup: CDR1 SSHAT, CDR2 FNYEAQ (reference sequence). CDR3 length equals 14 residues. DNA for the CDR3: TGTGCTAGCAGCTTGCAGGGGCTGGGAGATACGCAGTATTTT. Translation: CASSLQGLGDTQYF.

J is TRBJ2-5 and V is TRBV5-1; D perhaps matches TRBD1 (6 bases). V was cut by 3 bases and J by 4 bases, with 19 bases left in between. The germline gives CDR1 SGHRS, CDR2 YFSETQ. The CDR3 runs 16 residues. The CDR3 protein is CASSYLGRGWGETQYF. The CDR3 coding sequence is TGCGCCAGCAGCTACCTTGGCAGGGGCTGGGGAGAGACCCAGTACTTC.

J is TRBJ2-4 and V is TRBV6-6, with TRBD1 as a possible D gene (6 bases). Between the trimmed V and J ends, which lost 7 bases and 7 bases, there was a span of 8 bases. From germline, CDR1 is MNHNY and CDR2 SVGAGI (reference sequence). The CDR3 is 11 amino acids. The DNA for the CDR3 is TGTGCCAGCACGGGACACAACATTCAGTACTTC. This encodes CASTGHNIQYF.

The J gene is TRBJ2-7, the V gene TRBV7-8; 9 bases match TRBD1. Losses at the gene ends were 5 bases for V and 4 bases for J; bases not matched to a gene: 9. Germline-derived CDR1 and CDR2 are SGHVS and FQNEAQ. The CDR3 extends over 15 amino acids. The chain's CDR3 is CASSTAGTGPYEQYF. CDR3 DNA sequence: TGTGCCAGCAGCACGGCCGGGACAGGGCCTTACGAGCAGTACTTC.

This chain uses TRBV5-1 with TRBJ2-1, with 11 bases that match TRBD2. Germline assignment: CDR1 SGHRS and CDR2 YFSETQ. After removal of 4 bases from V and 3 bases from J, the junction contained 6 bases not matched to a gene. CDR3 length: 16 residues. This CDR3 is CASSPGTSGDYNEQFF. In nucleotides, the CDR3 is TGCGCCAGCAGCCCCGGGACTAGCGGAGACTACAATGAGCAGTTCTTC.

V usage is TRBV28 and J usage is TRBJ1-2; D unclear. V was clipped by 7 bases and J by 4 bases, with 10 bases between them. CDR1 and CDR2 from the germline V gene are MDHEN and SYDVKM. The CDR3 has 12 residues. The CDR3: CASNSGSYGYTF. The CDR3 DNA reads as TGTGCCAGCAACTCAGGCTCCTATGGCTACACCTTC.

This clone occurred once. The rearrangement uses TRBV28 and TRBJ1-5; a weak D match, TRBD1 (6 bases). The V gene's germline CDR1 is MDHEN and CDR2 SYDVKM. The CDR3 extends over 15 amino acids. Between the trimmed V and J ends, which lost 3 bases and 3 bases, there was a span of 12 bases. This CDR3 is CASSLAGHTNQPQHF. Written as DNA, the CDR3 is TGTGCCAGCAGTTTGGCGGGACACACCAATCAGCCCCAGCATTTT. The full variable domain, completed using reference TRBV28 and TRBJ1-5, is DVKVTQSSRYLVKRTGEKVFLECVQDMDHENMFWYRQDPGLGLRLIYFSYDVKMKEKGDIPEGYSVSREKKERFSLILESASTNQTSMYLCASSLAGHTNQPQHFGDGTRLSIL.

J is TRBJ2-7 and V is TRBV5-1; 9 bases map to TRBD2. The CDR3 runs 13 residues. With V trimmed by 4 bases and J by 11 bases, 10 bases remained unmatched. Per germline, CDR1 SGHRS and CDR2 YFSETQ. CDR3 amino acids: CASSPKAGGSEYF. CDR3 nucleotide sequence: TGCGCCAGCAGCCCGAAAGCGGGAGGCTCGGAGTACTTC. The entire variable domain, with the rest obtained from reference TRBV5-1 and TRBJ2-7, is as follows: KAGVTQTPRYLIKTRGQQVTLSCSPISGHRSVSWYQQTPGQGLQFLFEYFSETQRNKGNFPGRFSGRQFSNSRSEMNVSTLELGDSALYLCASSPKAGGSEYFGPGTRLTVT.

This chain uses TRBV2 with TRBJ2-7; 7 nucleotides line up with TRBD1. The CDR3 totals 13 residues. The germline V gene has CDR1 SNHLY and CDR2 FYNNEI. V lost 4 bases and J lost 6; bases outside the gene matches: 6. CDR3 in amino acids: CASSVDRESEQYF. In DNA form, the CDR3 reads TGTGCCAGCAGTGTTGACAGGGAAAGCGAGCAGTACTTC.

The V gene is TRBV4-3, the J gene TRBJ2-3, with D unresolved. Germline CDR1 and CDR2: LGHNA and YSLEER. The CDR3 contains 13 residues. V dropped 1 base and J dropped 4 bases, with 6 bases sitting between them. In DNA form, the CDR3 reads TGCGCCAGCAGCCAAGTTCCCGCAGATACGCAGTATTTT. Its translation: CASSQVPADTQYF.

The chain employs TRBV28 and TRBJ1-1; D unresolved. CDR3 size: 15 residues. V lost 5 bases and J lost 4, with 17 bases in between. Germline CDR1 and CDR2: MDHEN and SYDVKM. The DNA for the CDR3 is TGTGCCAGCAGTCCCCTGGACGGTAAGGGCACTGAAGCTTTCTTT. Translated: CASSPLDGKGTEAFF.

V and J are TRBV7-9 and TRBJ2-7, with 7 bases that match TRBD1. J gave up 1 base and V 1 base, and 4 bases lay outside the gene matches. This CDR3 spans 15 amino acids. Germline lookup yields CDR1 SEHNR and CDR2 FQNEAQ (reference sequence). CDR3 in DNA: TGTGCCAGCAGCTTAGGCGACAGGGAGTCCTACGAGCAGTACTTC. It specifies CASSLGDRESYEQYF. Variable domain in full (rest from reference TRBV7-9 and TRBJ2-7): DTGVSQNPRHKITKRGQNVTFRCDPISEHNRLYWYRQTLGQGPEFLTYFQNEAQLEKSRLLSDRFSAERPKGSFSTLEIQRTEQGDSAMYLCASSLGDRESYEQYFGPGTRLTVT.

This chain uses TRBV19 with TRBJ2-7; 7 positions match TRBD2. The germline gives CDR1 LNHDA, CDR2 SQIVND (reference sequence). The CDR3 has 14 amino acids. Unmatched junction bases numbered 2, after V lost 3 bases and J lost 0 bases. In DNA, the CDR3 is TGTGCCAGTAGTATGGCGGGAGCCTCCTACGAGCAGTACTTC. It is translated as CASSMAGASYEQYF.

This clone was picked up one time. The genes are TRBV7-8 and TRBJ2-5; a possible D gene is TRBD2 (6 bases). The CDR3 runs 14 residues. The V gene lost 2 bases and the J gene lost 4 bases, with 11 bases spanning the gap. Germline CDR1 is SGHVS and CDR2 is FQNEAQ. The CDR3 here is CASSLRQGGETQYF. Written as DNA, the CDR3 is TGTGCCAGCAGCTTACGGCAGGGAGGAGAGACCCAGTACTTC.

This chain links TRBV6-5 with TRBJ1-1; D possibly corresponds to TRBD1 (6 bases). This CDR3 comprises 12 residues. Looked up from germline, CDR1 is MNHEY and CDR2 is SVGAGI. V lost 5 bases and J 10 bases, leaving 14 bases between the germline ends. The DNA for the CDR3 is TGTGCCAGCAGTCGTACAGGGTCCGGAGCTTTCTTT. Encoded protein: CASSRTGSGAFF.

This chain links TRBV6-5 with TRBJ2-7, with TRBD1 matching 8 bases. The CDR3 runs 15 residues. V shed 0 bases, J shed 7 bases, and the junction held 8 bases outside the gene matches. Germline CDR1 and CDR2: MNHEY and SVGAGI. CDR3: CASSYSNQGAREQYF. In DNA form, the CDR3 reads TGTGCCAGCAGTTACTCGAACCAGGGGGCGAGGGAGCAGTACTTC.

The chain is built from TRBV7-2 and TRBJ2-5, with D unclear. In germline, CDR1 is SGHTA, CDR2 FQGNSA. V lost 2 bases, J lost 5 bases, and 12 bases lay in between. The CDR3 has 14 residues. CDR3 sequence: CASSLIGWRETQYF. In nucleotides, the CDR3 is TGTGCCAGCAGCTTAATCGGGTGGCGGGAGACCCAGTACTTC. Together with reference TRBV7-2 and TRBJ2-5, the CDR3 gives the full variable domain: GAGVSQSPSNKVTEKGKDVELRCDPISGHTALYWYRQSLGQGLEFLIYFQGNSAPDKSGLPSDRFSAERTGGSVSTLTIQRTQQEDSAVYLCASSLIGWRETQYFGPGTRLLVL.